This TCR beta chain was retrieved from a study of post-analysis software for immune sequencing data. Study context: Patients had relapsing-remitting, secondary progressive or progressive-relapsing multiple sclerosis; some lacked subtype.

Unique molecular identifiers were present in the TCR beta cDNA libraries. Once 1 to 10 million T cells were used, roughly 500,000 cDNA molecules resulted. TCRdb redid the calling of the PCR reads with MiXCR, one entry per CDR3 protein. The sample records around 260,000 distinct CDR3 sequences, 36% being singletons. About this clonotype itself: The antigen is not known.

General study findings and limits: Controls' normalized Chao1 diversity significantly exceeded that of multiple sclerosis patients. F measure clustering grouped samples strongly by preparation batch.

Sequenced input: blood. The receptor was derived from a girl aged 10-17 years with multiple sclerosis.

The CDR3, as DNA: TGCGCCAGCAGTGCCCTCCGAGAGATAGCGGCTCGAACGAGCTCCTACAATGAGCAGTTCTTC. Its translation is CASSALREIAARTSSYNEQFF. The chain combines TRBV10-2 with TRBJ2-1; D may be TRBD2 (6 bases). Between the trimmed V and J ends, which lost 4 bases and 0 bases, there was a span of 28 bases. The CDR3 has 21 amino acids. The germline CDR1 and CDR2 sequences are WSHSY and SAAADI.